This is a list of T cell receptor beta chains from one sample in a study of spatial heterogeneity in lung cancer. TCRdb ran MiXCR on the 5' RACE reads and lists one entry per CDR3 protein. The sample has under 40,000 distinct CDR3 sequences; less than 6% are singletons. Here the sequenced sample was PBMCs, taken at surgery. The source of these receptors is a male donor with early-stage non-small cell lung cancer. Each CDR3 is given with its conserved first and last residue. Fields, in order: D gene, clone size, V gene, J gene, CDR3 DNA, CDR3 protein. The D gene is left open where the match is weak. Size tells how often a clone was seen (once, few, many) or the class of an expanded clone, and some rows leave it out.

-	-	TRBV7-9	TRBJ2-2	TGTGCCAGCAGCTTGACAGTTGCGAACACCGGGGAGCTGTTTTTT	CASSLTVANTGELFF
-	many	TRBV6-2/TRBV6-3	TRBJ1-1	TGTGCCAGCAGCACAGGGAACATGAACACTGAAGCTTTCTTT	CASSTGNMNTEAFF
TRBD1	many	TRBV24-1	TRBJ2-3	TGTGCCACCAGTGTTGGTCCAGGGGGCGTCACAGATACGCAGTATTTT	CATSVGPGGVTDTQYF
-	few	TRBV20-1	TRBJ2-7	TGCAGTGCACCGGGGGCCTACGAGCAGTACTTC	CSAPGAYEQYF
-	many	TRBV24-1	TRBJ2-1	TGTGCCACCAGTGTGAAGAAGTCTATAAGCCCGAATGAGCAGTTCTTC	CATSVKKSISPNEQFF
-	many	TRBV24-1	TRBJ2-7	TGTGCCACCAGTGGAGGGGCAGGGAAAAAGTACGAGCAGTACTTC	CATSGGAGKKYEQYF
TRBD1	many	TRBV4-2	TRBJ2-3	TGTGCCAGCAGCCAAGCCGACAGGGGCGCGAGCACAGATACGCAGTATTTT	CASSQADRGASTDTQYF
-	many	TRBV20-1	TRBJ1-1	TGCAGTGCTAGCTCGGGGGCCATGAACACTGAAGCTTTCTTT	CSASSGAMNTEAFF
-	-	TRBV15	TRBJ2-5	TGTGCCACCAACAGAGAGTACGAGACCCAGTACTTC	CATNREYETQYF
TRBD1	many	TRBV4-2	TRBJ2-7	TGTGCCAGCAGCAGAGACAGGGATATTCCTTACGAGCAGTACTTC	CASSRDRDIPYEQYF
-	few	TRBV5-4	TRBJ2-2	TGTGCCAGCAGCTTTTTAGGGACCGGGGAGCTGTTTTTT	CASSFLGTGELFF
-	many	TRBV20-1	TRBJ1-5	TGCAGTGCCGAAACCACAGGTCAGCCCCAGCATTTT	CSAETTGQPQHF
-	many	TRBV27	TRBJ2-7	TGTGCCAGCAGTTTGGGCCCTCGCACGATGGAGCAGTACTTC	CASSLGPRTMEQYF
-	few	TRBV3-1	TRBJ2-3	TGTGCCAGCAGCCAAAGGTCGCGGGATACGCAGTATTTT	CASSQRSRDTQYF
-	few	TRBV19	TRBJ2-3	TGTGCCAGTAGTATAGGGCCCGGACAGATCACAGATACGCAGTATTTT	CASSIGPGQITDTQYF
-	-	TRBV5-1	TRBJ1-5	TGCGCCAGCAGCTTGGGGACAACGGACGGTCAGCCCCAGCATTTT	CASSLGTTDGQPQHF
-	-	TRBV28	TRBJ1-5	TGTGCCAGCAGTTTATTCAGGGTGGGTCAGCCCCAGCATTTT	CASSLFRVGQPQHF
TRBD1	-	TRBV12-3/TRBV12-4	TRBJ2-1	TGTGCCAGCAGAAAGGGGGCAGGCACCTACAATGAGCAGTTCTTC	CASRKGAGTYNEQFF
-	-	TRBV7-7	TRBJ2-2	TGTGCTAGCGGCCCCCTCTCCTACGGCGGGGAGCTGTTTTTT	CASGPLSYGGELFF
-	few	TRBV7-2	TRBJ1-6	TGTGCCAGCAGCTTATACTACAATCTCAATTCACCCCTCCACTTT	CASSLYYNLNSPLHF
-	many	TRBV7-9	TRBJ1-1	TGTGCCAGCAGCTTAGTCAGGGGAATGAACACTGAAGCTTTCTTT	CASSLVRGMNTEAFF
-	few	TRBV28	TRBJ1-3	TGTGCCAGCACCCTAATGGGGGGTTCAGGAAACACCATATATTTT	CASTLMGGSGNTIYF
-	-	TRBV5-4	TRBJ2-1	TGTGCCAGCAGCTTTGGATCCGGGACAAACAATGAGCAGTTCTTC	CASSFGSGTNNEQFF
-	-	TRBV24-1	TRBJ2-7	TGTGCCACCAGTGATATTGATACGTTGTGCGAGCAGTACTTC	CATSDIDTLCEQYF
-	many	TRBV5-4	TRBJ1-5	TGTGCCAGCAGCTTGGATCAGGGTCAGCCCCAGCATTTT	CASSLDQGQPQHF
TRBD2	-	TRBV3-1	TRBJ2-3	TGTGCCAGCAGCCAAGGACTAGCGGCTACAGATACGCAGTATTTT	CASSQGLAATDTQYF
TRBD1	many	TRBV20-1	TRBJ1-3	TGCAGTGCTAGGCCAACAGACAGGGCAGGAAACACCATATATTTT	CSARPTDRAGNTIYF
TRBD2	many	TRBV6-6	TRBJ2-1	TGTGCCAGCAGTTACTCCAGCGGGGGGGCCTATCACTCTGTCAATGAGCAGTTCTTC	CASSYSSGGAYHSVNEQFF
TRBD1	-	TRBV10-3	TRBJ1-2	TGTGCCATCAGTTTTCAGGGGGATAACTATGGCTACACCTTC	CAISFQGDNYGYTF
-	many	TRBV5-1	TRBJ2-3	TGCGCCAGCAGCTTGGTGCAGGCCACAGATACGCAGTATTTT	CASSLVQATDTQYF
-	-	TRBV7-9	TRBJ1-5	TGTGCCAGCAGCCGAGACCCGCCTAATCAGCCCCAGCATTTT	CASSRDPPNQPQHF
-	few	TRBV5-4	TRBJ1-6	TGTGCCAGCAGCTTGGGGGTAATCGGTTCACCCCTCCACTTT	CASSLGVIGSPLHF
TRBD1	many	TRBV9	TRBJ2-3	TGTGCCAGCAGCGTTGGGACAGGGTGGACAGATACGCAGTATTTT	CASSVGTGWTDTQYF
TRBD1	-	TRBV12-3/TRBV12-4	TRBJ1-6	TGTGCCAGCAGTTTCGCCGGACAGGGTAGCAATTCACCCCTCCACTTT	CASSFAGQGSNSPLHF
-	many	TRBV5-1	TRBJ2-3	TGCGCCAGCAGCCCAGGAGCGAGTGATACGCAGTATTTT	CASSPGASDTQYF
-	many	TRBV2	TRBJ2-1	TGTGCCAGCATTACGGGGGGCGTATCTAATGAGCAGTTCTTC	CASITGGVSNEQFF
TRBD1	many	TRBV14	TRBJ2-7	TGTGCCAGCAGCAGGTCACCGGGACAGGGGGGAGGCGAGCAGTACTTC	CASSRSPGQGGGEQYF
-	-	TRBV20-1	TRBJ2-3	TGCAGTGCGCCGGGACTCCTCGGGGAAGATACGCAGTATTTT	CSAPGLLGEDTQYF
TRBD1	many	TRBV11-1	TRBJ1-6	TGTGCCAGCAGCTTAAGCAGGGGGAGGTCACCCCTCCACTTT	CASSLSRGRSPLHF
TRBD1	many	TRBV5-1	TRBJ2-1	TGCGCCAGCAGCTCCGGGACAGGGGCCTACAATGAGCAGTTCTTC	CASSSGTGAYNEQFF
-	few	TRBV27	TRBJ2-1	TGTGCCAGCAGTCTGGGCTACAATGAGCAGTTCTTC	CASSLGYNEQFF
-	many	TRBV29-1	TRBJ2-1	TGCAGCGTTGAAGATCGAATGAGCTCCTACAATGAGCAGTTCTTC	CSVEDRMSSYNEQFF
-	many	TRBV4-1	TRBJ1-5	TGCGCCAGCAGCCAAGTCAAAAGTCAGCCCCAGCATTTT	CASSQVKSQPQHF
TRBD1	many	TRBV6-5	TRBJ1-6	TGTGCCAGCAGAACGACAGGGAGGATTTCACCCCTCCACTTT	CASRTTGRISPLHF
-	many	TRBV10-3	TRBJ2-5	TGTGCCATCAGTGGATCGGGGCACCAAGAGACCCAGTACTTC	CAISGSGHQETQYF
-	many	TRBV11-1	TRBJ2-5	TGTGCCAGCAGCCCCCGAATCCAAGAGACCCAGTACTTC	CASSPRIQETQYF
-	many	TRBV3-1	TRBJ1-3	TGTGCCAGCAGCCAAGTGGCAGGAGATGGAAACACCATATATTTT	CASSQVAGDGNTIYF
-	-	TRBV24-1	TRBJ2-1	TGTGCCACCAGTGTCCCTGCCGGGGGTGAGCAGTTCTTC	CATSVPAGGEQFF
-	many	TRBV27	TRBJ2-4	TGTGCCAGCAGTTTATCGTACTCTTCCCGGGACAAAAACATTCAGTACTTC	CASSLSYSSRDKNIQYF
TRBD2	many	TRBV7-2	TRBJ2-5	TGTGCCAGCAGCTTGCTAGCGGGGGGAGGGCAAGAGACCCAGTACTTC	CASSLLAGGGQETQYF
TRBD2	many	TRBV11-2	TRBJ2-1	TGTGCCAGCAGCCAAATGGCGGGGGACAATGAGCAGTTCTTC	CASSQMAGDNEQFF
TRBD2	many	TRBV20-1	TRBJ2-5	TGCAGTGCTAGTCGGGCTAGCGGGATAGAGACCCAGTACTTC	CSASRASGIETQYF
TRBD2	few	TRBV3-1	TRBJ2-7	TGTGCCAGCAGCGCCTATGCGGGGGGCTACGAGCAGTACTTC	CASSAYAGGYEQYF
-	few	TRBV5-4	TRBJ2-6	TGTGCCAGCAGCTTGGCCGTGGGGGGCTTTGGGGCCAACGTCCTGACTTTC	CASSLAVGGFGANVLTF
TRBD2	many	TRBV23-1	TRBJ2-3	TGCGCCAGCAGTCAATCACCCCGGGCTAGCGGGGGTTCAGATACGCAGTATTTT	CASSQSPRASGGSDTQYF
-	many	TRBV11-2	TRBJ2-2	TGTGCCAGCAGCTTAGAACCTCCGTGGGGGGGCTACACCGGGGAGCTGTTTTTT	CASSLEPPWGGYTGELFF
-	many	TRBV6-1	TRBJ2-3	TGTGCCAGCGGGACCGGGACACTGAGCACAGATACGCAGTATTTT	CASGTGTLSTDTQYF